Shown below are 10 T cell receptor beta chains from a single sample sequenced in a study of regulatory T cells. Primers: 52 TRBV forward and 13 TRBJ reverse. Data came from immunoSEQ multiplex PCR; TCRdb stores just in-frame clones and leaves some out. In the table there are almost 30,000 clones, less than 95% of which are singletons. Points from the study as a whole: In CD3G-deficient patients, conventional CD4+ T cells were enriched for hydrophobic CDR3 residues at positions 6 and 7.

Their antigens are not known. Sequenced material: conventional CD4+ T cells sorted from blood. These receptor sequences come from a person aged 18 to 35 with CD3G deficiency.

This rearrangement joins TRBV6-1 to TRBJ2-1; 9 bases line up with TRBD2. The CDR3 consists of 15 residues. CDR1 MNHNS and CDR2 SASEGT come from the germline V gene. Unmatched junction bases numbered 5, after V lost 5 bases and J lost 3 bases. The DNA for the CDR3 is TGTGCCAGCAGTTTCGGACTAGCGCTCTACAATGAGCAGTTCTTC. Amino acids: CASSFGLALYNEQFF.

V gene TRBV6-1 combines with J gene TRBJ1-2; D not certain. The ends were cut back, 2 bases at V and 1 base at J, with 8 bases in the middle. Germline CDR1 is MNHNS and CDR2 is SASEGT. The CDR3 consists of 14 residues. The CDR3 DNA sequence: TGTGCCAGCAGTGAACCGGACGGTAACTATGGCTACACCTTC. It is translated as CASSEPDGNYGYTF.

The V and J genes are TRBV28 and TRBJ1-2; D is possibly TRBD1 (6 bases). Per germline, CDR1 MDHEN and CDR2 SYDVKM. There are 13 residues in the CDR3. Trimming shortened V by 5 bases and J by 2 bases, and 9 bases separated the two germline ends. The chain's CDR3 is CASSPTGNYGYTF. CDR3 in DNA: TGTGCCAGCAGTCCAACAGGGAACTATGGCTACACCTTC.

The CDR3 region has the DNA TGTGCCAGTAGTTTCACAGGGAGGGACACCGGGGAGCTGTTTTTT. It translates to CASSFTGRDTGELFF. The chain recombines TRBV19 with TRBJ2-2; TRBD2 is a possible D gene (7 bases). This CDR3 comprises 15 residues. Germline values: CDR1 LNHDA, CDR2 SQIVND (reference sequence). With 5 bases removed from V and 3 bases from J, the gap between germline ends came to 13 bases.

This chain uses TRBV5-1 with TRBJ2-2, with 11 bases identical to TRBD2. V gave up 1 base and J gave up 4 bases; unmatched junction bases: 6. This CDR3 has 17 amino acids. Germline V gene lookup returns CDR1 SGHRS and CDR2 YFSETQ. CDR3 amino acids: CASSLTSGGSGTGELFF. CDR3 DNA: TGCGCCAGCAGCTTGACTAGCGGGGGCTCAGGCACCGGGGAGCTGTTTTTT.

The CDR3 DNA follows: TGTGCCAGTAGTAGGGGCATGAGGACCGGGGAGCTGTTTTTT. Protein sequence: CASSRGMRTGELFF. The chain uses TRBV19 and TRBJ2-2; tentatively, D is TRBD1 (5 bases). The germline CDR1 and CDR2 sequences are LNHDA and SQIVND (reference sequence). CDR3 length: 14 residues. V lost 4 bases, J lost 5 bases, and 11 bases lay in between.

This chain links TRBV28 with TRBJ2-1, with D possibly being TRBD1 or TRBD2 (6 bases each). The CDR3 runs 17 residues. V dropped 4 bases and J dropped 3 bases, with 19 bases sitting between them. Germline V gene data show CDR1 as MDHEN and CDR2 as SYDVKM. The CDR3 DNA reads TGTGCCAGCAGTTCTCCCTGGGGCGGAGGGGGCTACAATGAGCAGTTCTTC. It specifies CASSSPWGGGGYNEQFF.

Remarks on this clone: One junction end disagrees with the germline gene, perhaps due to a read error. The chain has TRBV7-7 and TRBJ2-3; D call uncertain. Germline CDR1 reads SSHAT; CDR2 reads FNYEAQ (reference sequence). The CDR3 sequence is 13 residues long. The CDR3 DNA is TGTGCTAGCAGCTTAAGCAGTGTCGGTACGCAGTATTTT. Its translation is CASSLSSVGTQYF. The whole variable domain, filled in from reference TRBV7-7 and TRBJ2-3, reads GAGVSQSPRYKVTKRGQDVTLRCDPISSHATLYWYQQALGQGPEFLTYFNYEAQPDKSGLPSDRFSAERPEGSISTLTIQRTEQRDSAMYRCASSLSSVGTQYFGPGTRLTVL.

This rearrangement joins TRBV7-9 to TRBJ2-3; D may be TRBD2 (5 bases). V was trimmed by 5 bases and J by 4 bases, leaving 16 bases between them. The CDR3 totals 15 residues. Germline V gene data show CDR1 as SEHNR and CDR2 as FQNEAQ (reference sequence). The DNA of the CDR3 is TGTGCCAGCAGCCCCGGACCCTCGCGGGCAGATACGCAGTATTTT. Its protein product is CASSPGPSRADTQYF.

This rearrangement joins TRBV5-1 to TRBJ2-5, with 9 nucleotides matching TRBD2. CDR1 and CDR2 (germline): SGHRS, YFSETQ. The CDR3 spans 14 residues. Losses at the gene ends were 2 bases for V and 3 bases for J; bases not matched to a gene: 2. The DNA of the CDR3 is TGCGCCAGCAGCTTTAGCGGGAGAGAAGAGACCCAGTACTTC. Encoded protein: CASSFSGREETQYF.